The present T cell receptor (beta chain) was sequenced within a study of T cells after yellow fever vaccination. TCRdb re-called the 5' RACE reads through MiXCR, storing one row per CDR3 protein. The sample carries around 340,000 distinct CDR3 sequences, 8.7% recorded once. This clonotype has just a few counts. The V and J ends lost 2 bases and 4 bases, in that order; junction bases with no gene match: 6. Germline values: CDR1 MNHGY, CDR2 SVAAGI. The CDR3 spans 16 residues. Sample: PBMCs, taken on the day of the first yellow fever vaccination. The chain employs TRBV6-9 and TRBJ1-1; 11 bases map to TRBD1. The receptor comes from a man aged 18 to 30 who received the YFV17D yellow fever vaccine. This CDR3 reads CASSYRTGGVITEAFF. The CDR3 coding sequence is TGTGCCAGCAGTTATAGGACAGGGGGCGTGATCACTGAAGCTTTCTTT.